This T cell receptor (beta chain) was obtained from a study of cytomegalovirus exposure and HLA in healthy donors. The overall study: An earlier analysis found under 130 million unique TCR beta sequences from around 180 million T cells. Study-level points and caveats: Cytomegalovirus status was reportedly diagnosed by the classifier with high specificity and sensitivity. What a later analysis showed was that several of the most significant clusters appeared linked to common viral pathogens.

With 4 bases clipped from V and 3 bases from J, the junction kept 10 bases outside the gene matches. Per the germline V gene, CDR1 is SGHDT and CDR2 is YYEEEE. This CDR3 comprises 16 residues. Primers included in the PCR were 60 Vbeta and 13 Jbeta primers. The protocol was immunoSEQ multiplex PCR, while the TCRdb copy is restricted to in-frame clones and leaves out a portion. Here the sample table reports 150,000 to 200,000 clones. For this clone: As yet, its antigen is unknown.

What was sequenced was PBMCs. The genes are TRBV5-6 and TRBJ2-3; the match to TRBD1 covers 8 bases. This sequence was found in a young man in good health and CMV-seronegative. CDR3 sequence: CASSPPTGVRTDTQYF. CDR3 in DNA: TGTGCCAGCAGCCCACCGACAGGGGTTCGTACAGATACGCAGTATTTT.